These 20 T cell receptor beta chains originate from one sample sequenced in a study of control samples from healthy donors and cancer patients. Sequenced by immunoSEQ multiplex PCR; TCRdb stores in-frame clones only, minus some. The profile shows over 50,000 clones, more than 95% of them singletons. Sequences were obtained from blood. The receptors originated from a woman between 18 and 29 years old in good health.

CDR3 amino acids: CASSLVLGSYNEQFF. The CDR3 nucleotides are TGCGCCAGCAGCTTGGTCTTAGGGTCCTACAATGAGCAGTTCTTC. The rearrangement links TRBV5-1 to TRBJ2-1; D not resolved. The CDR3 length is 15 residues. CDR1 is SGHRS and CDR2 is YFSETQ in the germline V gene. The V end lost 0 bases, the J end lost 1 base, and 8 bases lay between the germline ends.

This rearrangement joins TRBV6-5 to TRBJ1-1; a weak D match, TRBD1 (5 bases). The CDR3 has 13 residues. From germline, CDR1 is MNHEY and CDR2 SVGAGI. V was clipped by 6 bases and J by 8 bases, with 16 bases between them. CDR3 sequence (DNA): TGTGCCAGCAGCCCCTTGGACATTCGGGAAGCTTTCTTT. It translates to CASSPLDIREAFF.

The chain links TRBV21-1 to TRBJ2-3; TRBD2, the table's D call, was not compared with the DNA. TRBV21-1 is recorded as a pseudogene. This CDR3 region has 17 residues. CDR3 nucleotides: TGTGCCAGCAGCCCGCCCGCAGCGGGGGCCAGCACAGATACGCAGTATTTT. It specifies CASSPPAAGASTDTQYF.

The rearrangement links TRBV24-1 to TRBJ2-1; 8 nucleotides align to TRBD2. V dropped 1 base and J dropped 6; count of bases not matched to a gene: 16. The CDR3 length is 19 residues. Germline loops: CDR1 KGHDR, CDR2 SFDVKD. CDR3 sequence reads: CATSDLWQGKRGGTNEQFF. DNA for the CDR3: TGTGCCACCAGTGATTTATGGCAGGGTAAACGCGGGGGGACCAATGAGCAGTTCTTC.

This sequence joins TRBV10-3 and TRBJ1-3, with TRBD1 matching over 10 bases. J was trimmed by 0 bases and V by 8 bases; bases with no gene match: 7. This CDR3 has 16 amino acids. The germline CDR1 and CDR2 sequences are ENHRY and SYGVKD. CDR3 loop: CAISTGGQSSGNTIYF. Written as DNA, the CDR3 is TGTGCCATCTCGACAGGGGGCCAAAGCTCTGGAAACACCATATATTTT.

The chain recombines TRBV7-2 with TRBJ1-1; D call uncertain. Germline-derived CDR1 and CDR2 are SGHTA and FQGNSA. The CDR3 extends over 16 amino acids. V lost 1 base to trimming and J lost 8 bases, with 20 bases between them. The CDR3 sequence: CASSLETLLLWREAFF. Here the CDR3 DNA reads TGTGCCAGCAGCTTAGAAACCCTTTTATTATGGCGGGAAGCTTTCTTT. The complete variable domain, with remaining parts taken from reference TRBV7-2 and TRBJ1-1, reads GAGVSQSPSNKVTEKGKDVELRCDPISGHTALYWYRQSLGQGLEFLIYFQGNSAPDKSGLPSDRFSAERTGGSVSTLTIQRTQQEDSAVYLCASSLETLLLWREAFFGQGTRLTVV.

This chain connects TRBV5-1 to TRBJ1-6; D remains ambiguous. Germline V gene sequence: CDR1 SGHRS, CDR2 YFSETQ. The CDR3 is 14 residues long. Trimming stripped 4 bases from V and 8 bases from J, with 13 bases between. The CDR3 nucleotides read TGCGCCAGCAGCATTGGACCGTTGTATTCACCCCTCCACTTT. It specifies CASSIGPLYSPLHF.

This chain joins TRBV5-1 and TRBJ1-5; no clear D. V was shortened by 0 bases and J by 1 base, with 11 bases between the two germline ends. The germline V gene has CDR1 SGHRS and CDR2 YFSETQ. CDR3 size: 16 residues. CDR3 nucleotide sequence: TGCGCCAGCAGCTTGGGAGGGAGCGGCAGCAATCAGCCCCAGCATTTT. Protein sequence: CASSLGGSGSNQPQHF. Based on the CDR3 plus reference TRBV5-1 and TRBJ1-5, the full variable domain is KAGVTQTPRYLIKTRGQQVTLSCSPISGHRSVSWYQQTPGQGLQFLFEYFSETQRNKGNFPGRFSGRQFSNSRSEMNVSTLELGDSALYLCASSLGGSGSNQPQHFGDGTRLSIL.

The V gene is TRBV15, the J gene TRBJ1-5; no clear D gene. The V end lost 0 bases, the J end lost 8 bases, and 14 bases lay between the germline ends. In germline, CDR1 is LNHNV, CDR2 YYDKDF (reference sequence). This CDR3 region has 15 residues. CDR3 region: CATSRDPRIGEPQHF. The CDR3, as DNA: TGTGCCACCAGCAGAGACCCCCGAATCGGGGAGCCCCAGCATTTT.

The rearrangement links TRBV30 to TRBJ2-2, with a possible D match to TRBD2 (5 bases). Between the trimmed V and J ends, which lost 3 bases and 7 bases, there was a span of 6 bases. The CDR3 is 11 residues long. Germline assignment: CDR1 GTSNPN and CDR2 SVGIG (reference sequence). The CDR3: CAWRLGGELFF. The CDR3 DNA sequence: TGTGCCTGGAGACTAGGCGGGGAGCTGTTTTTT.

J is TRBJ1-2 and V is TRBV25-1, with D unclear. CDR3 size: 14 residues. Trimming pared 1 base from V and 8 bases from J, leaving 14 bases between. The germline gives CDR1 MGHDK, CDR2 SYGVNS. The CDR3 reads CASSESLGLWGYTF. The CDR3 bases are TGTGCCAGCAGTGAATCTCTGGGTCTTTGGGGCTACACCTTC.

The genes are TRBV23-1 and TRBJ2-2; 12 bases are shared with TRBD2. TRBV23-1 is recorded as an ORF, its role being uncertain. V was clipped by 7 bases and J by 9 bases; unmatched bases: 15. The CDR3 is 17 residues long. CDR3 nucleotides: TGCGCCAGCAAGACGTCCCTTACTAGCGGGGGGTTCCGGGAGCTGTTTTTT. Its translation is CASKTSLTSGGFRELFF.

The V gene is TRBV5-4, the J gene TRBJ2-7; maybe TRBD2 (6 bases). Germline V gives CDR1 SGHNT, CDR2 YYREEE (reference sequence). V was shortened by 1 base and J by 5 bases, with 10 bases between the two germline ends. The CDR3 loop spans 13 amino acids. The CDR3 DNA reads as TGTGCCAGCAGCTTGACCGGGGGACACGAGCAGTACTTC. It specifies CASSLTGGHEQYF.

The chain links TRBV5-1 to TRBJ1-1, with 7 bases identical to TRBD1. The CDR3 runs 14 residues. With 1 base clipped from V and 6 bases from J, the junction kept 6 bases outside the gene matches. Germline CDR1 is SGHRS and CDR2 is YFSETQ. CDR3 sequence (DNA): TGCGCCAGCAGCTTGAGGGACGGACAGGCTGAAGCTTTCTTT. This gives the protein CASSLRDGQAEAFF. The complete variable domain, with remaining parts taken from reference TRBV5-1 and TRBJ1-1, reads KAGVTQTPRYLIKTRGQQVTLSCSPISGHRSVSWYQQTPGQGLQFLFEYFSETQRNKGNFPGRFSGRQFSNSRSEMNVSTLELGDSALYLCASSLRDGQAEAFFGQGTRLTVV.

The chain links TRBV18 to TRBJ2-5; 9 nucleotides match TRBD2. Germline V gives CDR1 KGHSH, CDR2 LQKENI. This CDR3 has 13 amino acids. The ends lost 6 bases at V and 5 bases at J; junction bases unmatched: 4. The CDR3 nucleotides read TGTGCCAGCTCGTCGGGACTAGCCGAGACCCAGTACTTC. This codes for CASSSGLAETQYF.

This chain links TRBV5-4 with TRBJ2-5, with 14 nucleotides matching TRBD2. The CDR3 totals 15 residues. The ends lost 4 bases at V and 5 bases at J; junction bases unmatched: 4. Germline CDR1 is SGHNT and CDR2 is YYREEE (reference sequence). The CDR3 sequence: CASSLRLAGGETQYF. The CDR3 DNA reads TGTGCCAGCAGCCTGAGACTAGCGGGGGGGGAGACCCAGTACTTC.

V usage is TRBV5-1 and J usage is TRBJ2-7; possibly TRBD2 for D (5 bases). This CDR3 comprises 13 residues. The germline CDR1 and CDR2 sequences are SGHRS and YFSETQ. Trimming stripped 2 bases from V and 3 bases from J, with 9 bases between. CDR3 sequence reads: CASSLRRDYEQYF. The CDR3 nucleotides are TGCGCCAGCAGCTTAAGACGGGACTACGAGCAGTACTTC. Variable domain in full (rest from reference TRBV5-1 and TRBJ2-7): KAGVTQTPRYLIKTRGQQVTLSCSPISGHRSVSWYQQTPGQGLQFLFEYFSETQRNKGNFPGRFSGRQFSNSRSEMNVSTLELGDSALYLCASSLRRDYEQYFGPGTRLTVT.

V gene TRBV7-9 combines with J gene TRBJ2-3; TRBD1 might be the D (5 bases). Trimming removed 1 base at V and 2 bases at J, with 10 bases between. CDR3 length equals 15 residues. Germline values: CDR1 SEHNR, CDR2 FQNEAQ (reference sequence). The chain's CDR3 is CASSLVVGDTDTQYF. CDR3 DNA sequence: TGTGCCAGCAGCTTAGTCGTAGGGGACACAGATACGCAGTATTTT.

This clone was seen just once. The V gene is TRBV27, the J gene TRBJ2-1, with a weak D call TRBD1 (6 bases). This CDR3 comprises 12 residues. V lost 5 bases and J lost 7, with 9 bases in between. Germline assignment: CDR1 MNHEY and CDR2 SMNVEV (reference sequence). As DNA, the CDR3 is TGTGCCAGCAGTCAACAGGGTAATGAGCAGTTCTTC. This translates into CASSQQGNEQFF.

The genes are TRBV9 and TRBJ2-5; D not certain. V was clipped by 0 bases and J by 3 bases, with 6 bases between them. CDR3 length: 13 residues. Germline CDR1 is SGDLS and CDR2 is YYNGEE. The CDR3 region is CASSVVPEETQYF. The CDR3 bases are TGTGCCAGCAGCGTAGTACCAGAAGAGACCCAGTACTTC.